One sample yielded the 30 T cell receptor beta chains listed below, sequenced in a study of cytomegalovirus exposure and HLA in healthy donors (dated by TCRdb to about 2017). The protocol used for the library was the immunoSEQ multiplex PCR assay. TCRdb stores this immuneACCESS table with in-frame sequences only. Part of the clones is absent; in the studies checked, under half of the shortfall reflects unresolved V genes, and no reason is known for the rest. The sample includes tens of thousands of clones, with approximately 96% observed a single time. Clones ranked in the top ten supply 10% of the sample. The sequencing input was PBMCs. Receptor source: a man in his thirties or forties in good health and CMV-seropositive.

The chain's CDR3 is CSVHMRLHGNTIYF. CDR3 nucleotide sequence: TGCAGCGTTCATATGAGGCTTCACGGAAACACCATATATTTT. The chain is built from TRBV29-1 and TRBJ1-3; D is ambiguous. The ends were cut back, 5 bases at V and 4 bases at J, with 15 bases in the middle. The CDR3 is made up of 14 amino acids. CDR1 and CDR2 from the germline V gene are SQVTM and ANQGSEA.

CDR3 loop: CSPGLEQYF. The CDR3 coding sequence is TGCAGCCCAGGGCTTGAGCAGTACTTC. This chain links TRBV29-1 with TRBJ2-7; perhaps TRBD1 as D (5 bases). Trimming took off 8 bases at V and 7 bases at J, with 9 bases between the two ends. Germline assignment: CDR1 SQVTM and CDR2 ANQGSEA. The CDR3 extends over 9 amino acids.

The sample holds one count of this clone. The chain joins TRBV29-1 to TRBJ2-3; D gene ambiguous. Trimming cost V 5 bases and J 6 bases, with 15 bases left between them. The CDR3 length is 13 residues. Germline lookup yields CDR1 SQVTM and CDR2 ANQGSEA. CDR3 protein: CSVKGRGLDTQYF. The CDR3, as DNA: TGCAGCGTTAAAGGCAGAGGATTGGATACGCAGTATTTT.

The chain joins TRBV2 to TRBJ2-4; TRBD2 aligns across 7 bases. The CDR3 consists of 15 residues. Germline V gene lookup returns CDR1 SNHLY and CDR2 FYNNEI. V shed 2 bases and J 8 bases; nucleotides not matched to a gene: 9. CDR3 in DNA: TGTGCCAGCAGTGAACAGTACGGGGGAGGGGACATTCAGTACTTC. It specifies CASSEQYGGGDIQYF.

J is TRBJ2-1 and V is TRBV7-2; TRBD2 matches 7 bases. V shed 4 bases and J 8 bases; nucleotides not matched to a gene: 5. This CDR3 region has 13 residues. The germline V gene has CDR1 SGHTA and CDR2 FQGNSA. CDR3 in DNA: TGTGCCAGCAGCTGGACTAGTGCCGATGAGCAGTTCTTC. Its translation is CASSWTSADEQFF.

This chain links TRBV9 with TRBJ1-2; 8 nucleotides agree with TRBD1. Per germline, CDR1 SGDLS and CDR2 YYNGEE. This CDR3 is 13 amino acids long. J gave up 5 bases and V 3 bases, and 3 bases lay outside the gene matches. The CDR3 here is CASSETGEYGYTF. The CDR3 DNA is TGTGCCAGCAGCGAGACAGGGGAGTATGGCTACACCTTC.

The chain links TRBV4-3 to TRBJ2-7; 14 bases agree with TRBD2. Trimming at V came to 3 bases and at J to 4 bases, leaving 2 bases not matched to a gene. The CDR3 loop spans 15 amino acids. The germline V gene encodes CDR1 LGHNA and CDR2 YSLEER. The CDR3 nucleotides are TGCGCCAGCAGCCAGGGACTAGCGGGAGCTTACGAGCAGTACTTC. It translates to CASSQGLAGAYEQYF.

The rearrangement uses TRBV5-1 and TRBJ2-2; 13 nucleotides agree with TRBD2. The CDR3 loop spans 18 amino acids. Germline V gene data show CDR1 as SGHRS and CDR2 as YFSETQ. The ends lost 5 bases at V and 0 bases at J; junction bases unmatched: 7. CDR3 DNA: TGCGCCAGCAGGGCGGGACTAGCGGGGCCAACGAACACCGGGGAGCTGTTTTTT. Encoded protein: CASRAGLAGPTNTGELFF.

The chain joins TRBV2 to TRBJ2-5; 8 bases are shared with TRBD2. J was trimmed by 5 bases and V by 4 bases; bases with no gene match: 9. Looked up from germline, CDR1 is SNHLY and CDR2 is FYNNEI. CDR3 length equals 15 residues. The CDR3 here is CASSAEAGESETQYF. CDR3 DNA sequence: TGTGCCAGCAGTGCCGAAGCGGGAGAATCCGAGACCCAGTACTTC.

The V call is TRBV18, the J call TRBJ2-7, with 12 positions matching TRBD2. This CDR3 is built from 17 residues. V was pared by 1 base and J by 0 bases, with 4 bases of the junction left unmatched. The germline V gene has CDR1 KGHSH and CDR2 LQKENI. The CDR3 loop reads CASSPRTSGTSSYEQYF. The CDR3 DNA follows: TGTGCCAGCTCACCACGGACTAGCGGGACTAGCTCCTACGAGCAGTACTTC. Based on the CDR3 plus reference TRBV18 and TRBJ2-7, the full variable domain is NAGVMQNPRHLVRRRGQEARLRCSPMKGHSHVYWYRQLPEEGLKFMVYLQKENIIDESGMPKERFSAEFPKEGPSILRIQQVVRGDSAAYFCASSPRTSGTSSYEQYFGPGTRLTVT.

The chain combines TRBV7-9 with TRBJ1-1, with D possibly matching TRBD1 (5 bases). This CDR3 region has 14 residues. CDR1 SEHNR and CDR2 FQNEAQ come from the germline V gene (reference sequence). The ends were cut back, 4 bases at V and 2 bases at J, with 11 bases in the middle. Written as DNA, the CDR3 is TGTGCCAGCAGCTCGAAAGACAGAAACACTGAAGCTTTCTTT. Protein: CASSSKDRNTEAFF. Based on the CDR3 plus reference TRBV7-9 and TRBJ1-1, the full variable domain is DTGVSQNPRHKITKRGQNVTFRCDPISEHNRLYWYRQTLGQGPEFLTYFQNEAQLEKSRLLSDRFSAERPKGSFSTLEIQRTEQGDSAMYLCASSSKDRNTEAFFGQGTRLTVV.

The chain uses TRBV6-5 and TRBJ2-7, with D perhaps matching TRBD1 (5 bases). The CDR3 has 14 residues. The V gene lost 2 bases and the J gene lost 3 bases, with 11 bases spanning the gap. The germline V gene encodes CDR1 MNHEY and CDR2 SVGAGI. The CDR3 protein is CASSYNTGDYEQYF. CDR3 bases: TGTGCCAGCAGTTACAACACAGGAGACTACGAGCAGTACTTC.

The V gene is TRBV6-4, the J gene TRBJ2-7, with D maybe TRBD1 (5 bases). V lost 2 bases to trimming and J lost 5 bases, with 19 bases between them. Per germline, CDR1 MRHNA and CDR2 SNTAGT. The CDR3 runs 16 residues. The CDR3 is CASSDPASDIPHEQYF. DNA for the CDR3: TGTGCCAGCAGTGACCCTGCCTCGGACATTCCCCACGAGCAGTACTTC.

The DNA of the CDR3 is TGCGCCAGCAGCCCACCCAACAGGGTTAACTATGGCTACACCTTC. It encodes CASSPPNRVNYGYTF. The V and J genes are TRBV5-1 and TRBJ1-2, with a weak D call TRBD1 (6 bases). V was clipped by 4 bases and J by 1 base, with 14 bases between them. Per germline, CDR1 SGHRS and CDR2 YFSETQ. This CDR3 spans 15 amino acids.

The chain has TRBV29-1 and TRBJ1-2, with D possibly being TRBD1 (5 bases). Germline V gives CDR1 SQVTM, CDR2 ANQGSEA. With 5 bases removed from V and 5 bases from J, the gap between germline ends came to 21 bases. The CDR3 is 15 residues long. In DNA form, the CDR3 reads TGCAGCGTTCTCTCCGGGACTCTAACGGGGTATGGCTACACCTTC. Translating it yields CSVLSGTLTGYGYTF.

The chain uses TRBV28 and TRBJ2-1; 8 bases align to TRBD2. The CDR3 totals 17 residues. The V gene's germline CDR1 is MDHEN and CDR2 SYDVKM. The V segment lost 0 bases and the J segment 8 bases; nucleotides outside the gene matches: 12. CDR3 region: CASSLWAGSGDPDEQFF. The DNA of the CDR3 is TGTGCCAGCAGTTTATGGGCCGGTAGCGGGGACCCCGATGAGCAGTTCTTC.

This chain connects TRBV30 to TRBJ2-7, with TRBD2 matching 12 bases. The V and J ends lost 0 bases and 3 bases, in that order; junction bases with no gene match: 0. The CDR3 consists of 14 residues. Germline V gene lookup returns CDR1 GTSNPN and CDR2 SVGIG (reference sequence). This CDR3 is CAWSVLAGGYEQYF. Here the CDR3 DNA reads TGTGCCTGGAGTGTACTAGCGGGAGGCTACGAGCAGTACTTC.

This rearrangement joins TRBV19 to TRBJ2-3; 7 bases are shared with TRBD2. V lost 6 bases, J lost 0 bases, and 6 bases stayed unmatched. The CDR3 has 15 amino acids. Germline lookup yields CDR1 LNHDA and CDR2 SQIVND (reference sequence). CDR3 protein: CASRGLVRSTDTQYF. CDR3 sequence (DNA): TGTGCCAGTAGAGGACTAGTCCGTAGCACAGATACGCAGTATTTT.

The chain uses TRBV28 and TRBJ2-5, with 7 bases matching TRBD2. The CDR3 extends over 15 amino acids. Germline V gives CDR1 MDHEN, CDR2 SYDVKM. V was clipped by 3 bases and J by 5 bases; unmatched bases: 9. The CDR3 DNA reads TGTGCCAGCAGTTTGAGGGGACTAAAGGCGGAGACCCAGTACTTC. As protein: CASSLRGLKAETQYF.

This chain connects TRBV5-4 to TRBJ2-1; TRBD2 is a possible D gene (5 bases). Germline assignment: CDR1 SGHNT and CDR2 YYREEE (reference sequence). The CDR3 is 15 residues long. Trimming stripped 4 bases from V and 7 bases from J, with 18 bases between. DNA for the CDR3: TGTGCCAGCAGCAGCCCCCAGAGGAGGACGAATGAGCAGTTCTTC. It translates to CASSSPQRRTNEQFF.

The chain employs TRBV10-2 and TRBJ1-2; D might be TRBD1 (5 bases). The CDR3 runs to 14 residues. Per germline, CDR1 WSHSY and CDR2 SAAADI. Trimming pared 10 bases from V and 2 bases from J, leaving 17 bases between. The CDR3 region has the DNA TGCGCCACTGGCGGGGGGGGTGGGAACTATGGCTACACCTTC. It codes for CATGGGGGNYGYTF.

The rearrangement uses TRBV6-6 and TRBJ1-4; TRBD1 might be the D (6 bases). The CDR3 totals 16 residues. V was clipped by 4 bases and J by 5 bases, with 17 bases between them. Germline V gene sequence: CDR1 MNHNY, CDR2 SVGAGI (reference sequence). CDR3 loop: CASSSLVVGANEKLFF. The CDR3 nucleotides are TGTGCCAGCAGTTCCCTGGTGGTGGGGGCAAATGAAAAACTGTTTTTT.

The CDR3 protein is CASSYLLAGEHNEQFF. CDR3 DNA: TGTGCCAGCAGTTACTTACTAGCGGGAGAGCATAATGAGCAGTTCTTC. The V call is TRBV6-6, the J call TRBJ2-1, with 11 nucleotides matching TRBD2. Germline V lookup: CDR1 MNHNY, CDR2 SVGAGI (reference sequence). This CDR3 has 16 amino acids. V shed 1 base and J 7 bases; nucleotides not matched to a gene: 6.

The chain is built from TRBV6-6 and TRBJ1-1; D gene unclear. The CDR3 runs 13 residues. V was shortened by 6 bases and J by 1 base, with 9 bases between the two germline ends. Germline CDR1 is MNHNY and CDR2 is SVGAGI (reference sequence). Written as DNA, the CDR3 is TGTGCCAGCAGCCTACAGAGGAACACTGAAGCTTTCTTT. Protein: CASSLQRNTEAFF.

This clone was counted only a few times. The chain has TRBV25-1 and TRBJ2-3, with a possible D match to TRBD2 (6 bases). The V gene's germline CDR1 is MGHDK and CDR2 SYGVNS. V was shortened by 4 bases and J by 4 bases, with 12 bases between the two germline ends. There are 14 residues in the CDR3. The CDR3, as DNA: TGTGCCAGCAGTGCTTCCGGGGGAGCAGATACGCAGTATTTT. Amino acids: CASSASGGADTQYF.

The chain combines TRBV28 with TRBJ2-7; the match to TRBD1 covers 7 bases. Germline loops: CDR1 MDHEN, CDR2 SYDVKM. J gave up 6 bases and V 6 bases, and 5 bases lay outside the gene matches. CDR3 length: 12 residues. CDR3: CASRSTGPEQYF. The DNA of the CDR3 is TGTGCCAGCAGGTCGACAGGGCCCGAGCAGTACTTC.

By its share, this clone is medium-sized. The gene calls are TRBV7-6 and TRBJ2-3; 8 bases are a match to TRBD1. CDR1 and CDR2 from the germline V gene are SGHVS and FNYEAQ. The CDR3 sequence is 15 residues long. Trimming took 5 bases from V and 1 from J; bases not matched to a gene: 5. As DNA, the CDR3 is TGTGCCAGCAGCCCTCGGACAGGGCGCACAGATACGCAGTATTTT. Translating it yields CASSPRTGRTDTQYF.

The CDR3 region is CASSLGSTEAFF. The CDR3 nucleotides read TGTGCCAGCAGCCTGGGGAGTACTGAAGCTTTCTTT. This sequence joins TRBV5-4 and TRBJ1-1; D ambiguous. The V gene's germline CDR1 is SGHNT and CDR2 YYREEE (reference sequence). Trimming took off 4 bases at V and 5 bases at J, with 9 bases between the two ends. This CDR3 region has 12 residues. Full variable domain (remainder filled in from reference TRBV5-4 and TRBJ1-1): ETGVTQSPTHLIKTRGQQVTLRCSSQSGHNTVSWYQQALGQGPQFIFQYYREEENGRGNFPPRFSGLQFPNYSSELNVNALELDDSALYLCASSLGSTEAFFGQGTRLTVV.

The CDR3 bases are TGCGCCAGCACCCTGACTAGCGGGAGATCTGGTGAGCAGTTCTTC. Amino acid sequence: CASTLTSGRSGEQFF. This chain joins TRBV5-1 and TRBJ2-1; 12 bases align to TRBD2. Germline V lookup: CDR1 SGHRS, CDR2 YFSETQ. With V trimmed by 6 bases and J by 9 bases, 10 bases remained unmatched. This CDR3 region has 15 residues.

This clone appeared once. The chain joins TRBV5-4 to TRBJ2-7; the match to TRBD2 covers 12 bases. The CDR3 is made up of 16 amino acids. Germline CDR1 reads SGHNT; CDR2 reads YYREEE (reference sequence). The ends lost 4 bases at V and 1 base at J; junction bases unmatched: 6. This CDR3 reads CASSASLAGGSYEQYF. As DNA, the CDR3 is TGTGCCAGCAGCGCTTCACTAGCGGGAGGTTCCTACGAGCAGTACTTC.